These 31 T cell receptor beta chains came from one sample sequenced in a study of quantifying T cell responses using KT2 cells. Study summary: Reverse transcription used primers in the TCR alpha and beta constant regions.

An oligo carrying a UMI was ligated to the cDNA 3' end. An equimolar mix of RC1.1 and RC1.2 primed the beta chain across TRBC1 and TRBC2. In TCRdb, the UMI-ligation and nested PCR reads were re-called with MiXCR into one record per CDR3 protein. The sample comprises fewer than 60,000 distinct CDR3 sequences, 9.5% to 13% of which are singletons, and 8.5% to 12% rests with the top ten. The sample was PBMCs spiked with cells of the T cell clone KT2. These receptors came from a human donor.

This clonotype was detected a few times. The rearrangement joins TRBV20-1 to TRBJ1-1, with 7 bases aligning to TRBD1. The V gene end was trimmed by 3 bases and the J gene end by 3 bases; junction bases not matched to a gene: 1. The V gene's germline CDR1 is DFQATT and CDR2 SNEGSKA (reference sequence). The CDR3 consists of 12 residues. The CDR3 nucleotides read TGCAGTGCTAGCCAGGGGGACACTGAAGCTTTCTTT. Translation gives CSASQGDTEAFF.

In its sample, this clonotype was seen a few times. V usage is TRBV7-9 and J usage is TRBJ2-2; unclear D gene. This CDR3 has 15 amino acids. The V gene lost 5 bases and the J gene lost 7 bases, with 17 bases spanning the gap. Germline lookup yields CDR1 SEHNR and CDR2 FQNEAQ (reference sequence). The CDR3 spells CASSLRRVGVGELFF. Here the CDR3 DNA reads TGTGCCAGCAGCCTCAGGCGTGTTGGGGTCGGGGAGCTGTTTTTT.

Many counts were recorded for this clonotype. CDR3 region: CASSQADNYGYTF. CDR3 DNA sequence: TGCGCCAGCAGCCAAGCGGACAACTATGGCTACACCTTC. The chain is built from TRBV4-1 and TRBJ1-2; D gene ambiguous. This CDR3 contains 13 residues. Germline V CDR1 and CDR2: MGHRA, YSYEKL. Trimming took 1 base from V and 2 from J, leaving 5 bases between them.

The V gene is TRBV7-3, the J gene TRBJ1-1, with D unclear. There are 13 residues in the CDR3. Trimming stripped 5 bases from V and 1 base from J, with 8 bases between. Germline lookup yields CDR1 SGHTA and CDR2 FQGTGA. CDR3 loop: CASSKQRNTEAFF. The CDR3, as DNA: TGTGCCAGCAGCAAACAGAGGAACACTGAAGCTTTCTTT. Based on the CDR3 plus reference TRBV7-3 and TRBJ1-1, the full variable domain is GAGVSQTPSNKVTEKGKYVELRCDPISGHTALYWYRQSLGQGPEFLIYFQGTGAADDSGLPNDRFFAVRPEGSVSTLKIQRTERGDSAVYLCASSKQRNTEAFFGQGTRLTVV.

The chain recombines TRBV15 with TRBJ2-5; TRBD2 might be the D (5 bases). CDR3 length equals 17 residues. Trimming shortened V by 7 bases and J by 4 bases, and 25 bases separated the two germline ends. Germline lookup yields CDR1 LNHNV and CDR2 YYDKDF (reference sequence). The CDR3 protein is CATMSGVVEGRGETQYF. For the CDR3, the DNA is TGTGCCACCATGAGTGGGGTGGTTGAGGGCCGGGGAGAGACCCAGTACTTC. The full variable domain, in which reference TRBV15 and TRBJ2-5 provide the parts outside the CDR3, is DAMVIQNPRYQVTQFGKPVTLSCSQTLNHNVMYWYQQKSSQAPKLLFHYYDKDFNNEADTPDNFQSRRPNTSFCFLDIRSPGLGDTAMYLCATMSGVVEGRGETQYFGPGTRLLVL.

This clonotype was observed many times. This chain links TRBV6-2 or TRBV6-3 with TRBJ2-7, with TRBD2 identical over 12 bases. The CDR3 extends over 15 amino acids. J was trimmed by 5 bases and V by 2 bases; bases with no gene match: 4. Germline CDR1 is MNHEY and CDR2 is SVGEGT. CDR3 in amino acids: CASSYSLAGGNEQYF. The CDR3 DNA reads as TGTGCCAGCAGTTACAGTCTAGCGGGGGGGAACGAGCAGTACTTC.

This clonotype was found once. The chain is built from TRBV2 and TRBJ1-4; a weak D match, TRBD1 (5 bases). Trimming removed 6 bases at V and 0 bases at J, with 8 bases between. Germline V gene data show CDR1 as SNHLY and CDR2 as FYNNEI. The CDR3 covers 14 residues. CDR3 loop: CASRETATNEKLFF. In DNA form, the CDR3 reads TGTGCCAGCAGGGAGACAGCAACTAATGAAAAACTGTTTTTT. Based on the CDR3 plus reference TRBV2 and TRBJ1-4, the full variable domain is EPEVTQTPSHQVTQMGQEVILRCVPISNHLYFYWYRQILGQKVEFLVSFYNNEISEKSEIFDDQFSVERPDGSNFTLKIRSTKLEDSAMYFCASRETATNEKLFFGSGTQLSVL.

This clonotype was seen many times. V usage is TRBV29-1 and J usage is TRBJ1-1, with D maybe TRBD1 (5 bases). Looked up from germline, CDR1 is SQVTM and CDR2 is ANQGSEA. The V end was cut by 7 bases, the J end by 5 bases, with 17 bases between. The CDR3 totals 13 residues. The CDR3 bases are TGCAGCGGGGGGGGACCAGGTGGTACTGAAGCTTTCTTT. This translates into CSGGGPGGTEAFF.

This clonotype came up a few times. The rearrangement uses TRBV25-1 and TRBJ1-3, with D unresolved. The V and J ends lost 6 bases and 8 bases respectively, with 11 bases between them. The CDR3 has 12 residues. Germline CDR1 and CDR2: MGHDK and SYGVNS. CDR3 amino acids: CASRLLGDTIYF. The CDR3 DNA reads TGTGCCAGCAGGCTCCTGGGAGACACCATATATTTT. Variable domain in full (rest from reference TRBV25-1 and TRBJ1-3): EADIYQTPRYLVIGTGKKITLECSQTMGHDKMYWYQQDPGMELHLIHYSYGVNSTEKGDLSSESTVSRIRTEHFPLTLESARPSHTSQYLCASRLLGDTIYFGEGSWLTVV.

The J gene is TRBJ2-7, the V gene TRBV29-1; D not certain. Germline CDR1 is SQVTM and CDR2 is ANQGSEA. The CDR3 covers 11 residues. Trimming shortened V by 2 bases and J by 3 bases, and 5 bases separated the two germline ends. CDR3 DNA sequence: TGCAGCGTTGAAAGGGACTACGAGCAGTACTTC. Its translation is CSVERDYEQYF.

In its sample, this clonotype was seen a few times. The rearrangement links TRBV6-1 to TRBJ2-1; D perhaps matches TRBD1 (6 bases). Germline V gene lookup returns CDR1 MNHNS and CDR2 SASEGT. V was clipped by 2 bases and J by 3 bases, with 14 bases between them. CDR3 length equals 16 residues. This CDR3 is CASSESAWDNYNEQFF. In DNA form, the CDR3 reads TGTGCCAGCAGTGAATCAGCCTGGGACAACTACAATGAGCAGTTCTTC.

This clonotype was detected many times. V usage is TRBV3-1 and J usage is TRBJ2-7; 7 nucleotides agree with TRBD1. Germline CDR1 is LGHDT and CDR2 is YNNKEL (reference sequence). CDR3 size: 14 residues. V lost 4 bases, J lost 3 bases, and 6 bases stayed unmatched. CDR3 sequence (DNA): TGTGCCAGCAGCCGAGGCGGACAGGTCTACGAGCAGTACTTC. Its translation: CASSRGGQVYEQYF.

This rearrangement joins TRBV20-1 to TRBJ2-1, with a possible D match to TRBD2 (6 bases). With 2 bases removed from V and 8 bases from J, the gap between germline ends came to 10 bases. Germline V gene data show CDR1 as DFQATT and CDR2 as SNEGSKA (reference sequence). This CDR3 has 12 amino acids. CDR3 region: CSARRSGDEQFF. DNA for the CDR3: TGCAGTGCTAGAAGGTCGGGGGATGAGCAGTTCTTC.

This chain uses TRBV11-2 with TRBJ2-7; 9 bases line up with TRBD1. V trimming: 6 bases; J trimming: 2 bases; junction bases outside the gene matches: 14. Germline assignment: CDR1 SGHAT and CDR2 FQNNGV. The CDR3 spans 17 residues. CDR3 residues: CASRPGTGPMLAYEQYF. In DNA, the CDR3 is TGTGCCAGCAGACCCGGGACAGGGCCCATGTTGGCCTACGAGCAGTACTTC.

The chain links TRBV11-2 to TRBJ2-3; 11 bases fit TRBD2. The CDR3 sequence is 16 residues long. The V gene's germline CDR1 is SGHAT and CDR2 FQNNGV. V shed 2 bases, J shed 1 base, and the junction held 2 bases outside the gene matches. CDR3 coding DNA: TGTGCCAGCAGCTTAAGGACTAGCGGGCGCACAGATACGCAGTATTTT. Translating it yields CASSLRTSGRTDTQYF.

This clonotype was seen a handful of times. The chain couples TRBV2 to TRBJ1-1; D remains unclear. The V gene's germline CDR1 is SNHLY and CDR2 FYNNEI. This CDR3 is 15 amino acids long. V lost 9 bases to trimming and J lost 0 bases, with 17 bases between them. CDR3 loop: CASLRGLAMNTEAFF. CDR3 in DNA: TGTGCCAGTTTACGGGGTCTAGCTATGAACACTGAAGCTTTCTTT.

This clonotype has only a few counts. The rearrangement joins TRBV14 to TRBJ1-6; 7 nucleotides agree with TRBD1. V lost 1 base and J lost 7; bases outside the gene matches: 4. This CDR3 has 15 residues. Per the germline V gene, CDR1 is SGHDN and CDR2 is FVKESK. The DNA of the CDR3 is TGTGCCAGCAGCCAAGTAGACAGGGTGAATTCACCCCTCCACTTT. Translating gives CASSQVDRVNSPLHF.

The CDR3, as DNA: TGCAGCCATCGACTAGCGGGGTTTACAGATACGCAGTATTTT. Encoded protein: CSHRLAGFTDTQYF. The rearrangement links TRBV29-1 to TRBJ2-3, with 11 bases lining up with TRBD2. Trimming removed 8 bases from V and 3 bases from J; junction bases left unmatched: 7. CDR3 length equals 14 residues. Germline V CDR1 and CDR2: SQVTM, ANQGSEA.

Comments on this clonotype: At one end, the junction sequence differs from germline, possibly due to a read error. The rearrangement joins TRBV5-1 to TRBJ2-7; TRBD2 matches 8 bases. The CDR3 runs 16 residues. Germline CDR1 and CDR2: SGHRS and YFSETQ. This CDR3 is CAGSPLPGLGTGEQYF. CDR3 nucleotides: TGCGCCGGCAGCCCCCTCCCGGGACTAGGGACGGGCGAGCAGTACTTC.

The chain recombines TRBV7-8 with TRBJ1-3; 9 bases are shared with TRBD1. The CDR3 length is 13 residues. Germline V gives CDR1 SGHVS, CDR2 FQNEAQ. With V trimmed by 5 bases and J by 7 bases, 3 bases remained unmatched. Written as DNA, the CDR3 is TGTGCCAGCAGCACAGGACAGGGGAACACCATATATTTT. Its protein is CASSTGQGNTIYF. Filled out from reference TRBV7-8 and TRBJ1-3, the complete variable domain reads GAGVSQSPRYKVAKRGQDVALRCDPISGHVSLFWYQQALGQGPEFLTYFQNEAQLDKSGLPSDRFFAERPEGSVSTLKIQRTQQEDSAVYLCASSTGQGNTIYFGEGSWLTVV.

This clonotype was seen more than once but under ten times. The gene calls are TRBV3-1 and TRBJ1-1, with D possibly matching TRBD1 (6 bases). This CDR3 has 14 amino acids. Looked up from germline, CDR1 is LGHDT and CDR2 is YNNKEL (reference sequence). V lost 7 bases and J 1 base, leaving 13 bases between the germline ends. The CDR3 DNA reads TGTGCCAGCACCAAACAGGGAGGGAACACTGAAGCTTTCTTT. Its translation: CASTKQGGNTEAFF.

V is TRBV11-2 and J is TRBJ2-5; 12 nucleotides agree with TRBD2. V was clipped by 4 bases and J by 2 bases; unmatched bases: 5. The CDR3 spans 16 residues. Germline V gene sequence: CDR1 SGHAT, CDR2 FQNNGV. The CDR3 DNA reads TGTGCCAGCAGCTCCCTTCTAGCGGGGGGGCAAGAGACCCAGTACTTC. Translation: CASSSLLAGGQETQYF.

This clonotype was detected only a few times. DNA of the CDR3: TGTGCCACCAGCGGCGGATCAGGGGTCACTGAAGCTTTCTTT. Translating it yields CATSGGSGVTEAFF. The chain combines TRBV15 with TRBJ1-1; the D gene is possibly TRBD1 (6 bases). CDR3 length: 14 residues. The germline V gene encodes CDR1 LNHNV and CDR2 YYDKDF (reference sequence). The V gene lost 5 bases and the J gene lost 4 bases, with 14 bases spanning the gap.

This clonotype was counted ten times or more. J is TRBJ2-7 and V is TRBV25-1, with 7 bases identical to TRBD1. There are 16 residues in the CDR3. Trimming at V came to 6 bases and at J to 6 bases, leaving 17 bases not matched to a gene. CDR1 is MGHDK, CDR2 SYGVNS, per germline. The CDR3 bases are TGTGCCAGCAGCTCCGCCTGGACAGGTTCTTCAAGCGAGCAGTACTTC. Protein: CASSSAWTGSSSEQYF.

This clonotype was seen repeatedly, ten times or more. The chain is built from TRBV7-6 and TRBJ2-3, with a possible D match to TRBD1 (6 bases). CDR1 and CDR2 from the germline V gene are SGHVS and FNYEAQ. Trimming left V 5 bases short and J 9 bases short, with 15 bases between. The length of the CDR3 is 13 residues. The CDR3, as DNA: TGTGCCAGCAGCCCCCAGGGGTTGGACACGCAGTATTTT. The encoded protein is CASSPQGLDTQYF. The full variable domain, in which reference TRBV7-6 and TRBJ2-3 provide the parts outside the CDR3, is GAGVSQSPRYKVTKRGQDVALRCDPISGHVSLYWYRQALGQGPEFLTYFNYEAQQDKSGLPNDRFSAERPEGSISTLTIQRTEQRDSAMYRCASSPQGLDTQYFGPGTRLTVL.

This clonotype was detected ten times or more. This sequence joins TRBV12-3 or TRBV12-4 and TRBJ2-3; D not certain. The CDR3 is 13 amino acids. V shed 2 bases and J shed 0 bases, with 3 bases lying between them. This CDR3 reads CASSLTSTDTQYF. The CDR3 bases are TGTGCCAGCAGTTTAACTAGCACAGATACGCAGTATTTT.

This clonotype was picked up a small number of times. The V gene is TRBV27, the J gene TRBJ1-2, with D perhaps matching TRBD1 (6 bases). Per the germline V gene, CDR1 is MNHEY and CDR2 is SMNVEV (reference sequence). The CDR3 runs to 13 residues. Trimming left V 5 bases short and J 2 bases short, with 9 bases between. Written as DNA, the CDR3 is TGTGCCAGCAGTCGTGGGGGCAACTATGGCTACACCTTC. It codes for CASSRGGNYGYTF.

This clonotype was seen more than once but under ten times. This chain connects TRBV2 to TRBJ1-5; D not resolved. V was clipped by 2 bases and J by 6 bases, with 11 bases between them. The CDR3 is 14 amino acids. Germline V gives CDR1 SNHLY, CDR2 FYNNEI. The CDR3 loop is CASSENVGSQPQHF. As DNA, the CDR3 is TGTGCCAGCAGTGAAAACGTTGGGAGTCAGCCCCAGCATTTT.

This clonotype was seen at least ten times. V and J are TRBV12-3 or TRBV12-4 and TRBJ2-7; D remains ambiguous. The ends were cut back, 6 bases at V and 1 base at J, with 7 bases in the middle. The CDR3 contains 12 residues. The CDR3 reads CASSPQSYEQYF. Here the CDR3 DNA reads TGTGCCAGCAGCCCTCAATCCTACGAGCAGTACTTC.

Many counts were recorded for this clonotype. The V and J genes are TRBV29-1 and TRBJ1-4; 8 bases fit TRBD1. This CDR3 is built from 15 residues. From germline, CDR1 is SQVTM and CDR2 ANQGSEA. J gave up 4 bases and V 6 bases, and 10 bases lay outside the gene matches. The CDR3 spells CSVTTGGGGNEKLFF. CDR3 nucleotides: TGCAGCGTGACCACAGGGGGAGGCGGTAATGAAAAACTGTTTTTT.

This clonotype showed up many times. The chain has TRBV6-1 and TRBJ1-3; D ambiguous. CDR1 is MNHNS, CDR2 SASEGT, per germline. V lost 4 bases and J lost 0, with 4 bases in between. The CDR3 is 13 amino acids. The CDR3 spells CASSAISGNTIYF. Written as DNA, the CDR3 is TGTGCCAGCAGTGCCATCTCTGGAAACACCATATATTTT.